A single sample gave rise to the 30 T cell receptor beta chains below, sequenced in a study of blood T cell repertoires in COVID-19. Profiling relied on immunoSEQ multiplex PCR, and the TCRdb table lists in-frame clones only, not all of them. The repertoire holds about 250,000 clones, with just over 85% as singletons. The material sequenced was PBMCs or T cells enriched from blood (not recorded which). These receptors originate from a man aged 40-50 years who had recovered from COVID-19.

The CDR3 bases are TGTGCCACCAGTGACCAAGGGACTGACTACGAGCAGTACTTC. Protein sequence: CATSDQGTDYEQYF. V and J are TRBV24-1 and TRBJ2-7; tentatively, D is TRBD2 (6 bases). There are 14 residues in the CDR3. Trimming left V 4 bases short and J 3 bases short, with 12 bases between. Germline V gene data show CDR1 as KGHDR and CDR2 as SFDVKD.

The CDR3 nucleotides read TGCAGCGTTGAAGGGGCGGCAGGGGAGAGGGAGACCCAGTACTTC. This gives the protein CSVEGAAGERETQYF. The V gene is TRBV29-1, the J gene TRBJ2-5, with D possibly being TRBD1 (6 bases). Germline CDR1 and CDR2: SQVTM and ANQGSEA. This CDR3 is built from 15 residues. V lost 1 base and J lost 5, with 17 bases in between.

The chain is built from TRBV18 and TRBJ1-5, with D possibly TRBD1 on 6 matching bases. V lost 1 base, J lost 5 bases, and 12 bases lay in between. This CDR3 has 15 amino acids. Per the germline V gene, CDR1 is KGHSH and CDR2 is LQKENI. In DNA, the CDR3 is TGTGCCAGCTCACCACTCGAAGGGGGGGATCAGCCCCAGCATTTT. Residues: CASSPLEGGDQPQHF.

This rearrangement joins TRBV25-1 to TRBJ1-1; D call uncertain. The germline V gene encodes CDR1 MGHDK and CDR2 SYGVNS. V dropped 1 base and J dropped 0 bases, with 6 bases sitting between them. The CDR3 sequence is 14 residues long. This chain's CDR3 is CASSESLMNTEAFF. The CDR3 coding sequence is TGTGCCAGCAGTGAATCTTTAATGAACACTGAAGCTTTCTTT.

The chain has TRBV6-5 and TRBJ1-1; a possible D gene is TRBD1 (6 bases). V lost 8 bases and J 0 bases, leaving 10 bases between the germline ends. The germline V gene has CDR1 MNHEY and CDR2 SVGAGI. The CDR3 spans 13 residues. The CDR3 DNA sequence: TGTGCCAGCGGAGACAGGATGAACACTGAAGCTTTCTTT. It translates to CASGDRMNTEAFF.

The rearrangement uses TRBV3-1 (or the pseudogene TRBV3-2) and TRBJ2-2; no clear D. From germline, CDR1 is LGHDT and CDR2 YNNKEL (reference sequence). The V gene lost 0 bases and the J gene lost 6 bases, with 8 bases spanning the gap. This CDR3 comprises 14 residues. As DNA, the CDR3 is TGTGCCAGCAGCCAAGATTCAGGTCCCGGGGAGCTGTTTTTT. Amino acid sequence: CASSQDSGPGELFF.

The sample holds one count of this clone. The chain has TRBV5-1 and TRBJ2-4; 7 nucleotides agree with TRBD2. The J segment lost 3 bases and the V segment lost 0 bases, leaving 6 bases of the junction unmatched. The CDR3 spans 16 residues. The V gene's germline CDR1 is SGHRS and CDR2 YFSETQ. The CDR3 sequence is CASSLEWRDYKNIQYF. CDR3 DNA sequence: TGCGCCAGCAGCTTGGAATGGAGGGACTACAAAAACATTCAGTACTTC.

The chain links TRBV13 to TRBJ2-2; maybe TRBD2 (5 bases). This CDR3 is built from 15 residues. Trimming removed 5 bases at V and 0 bases at J, with 10 bases between. Looked up from germline, CDR1 is PRHDT and CDR2 is FYEKMQ (reference sequence). Here the CDR3 DNA reads TGTGCCAGCAGCCGAGGGCGGCCGAACACCGGGGAGCTGTTTTTT. Its protein product is CASSRGRPNTGELFF.

The V call is TRBV7-2, the J call TRBJ2-7; the match to TRBD2 covers 7 bases. With 5 bases clipped from V and 1 base from J, the junction kept 8 bases outside the gene matches. In germline, CDR1 is SGHTA, CDR2 FQGNSA. CDR3 length: 15 amino acids. The CDR3, as DNA: TGTGCCAGCAGCCGGATACTAGCGAGTTCCTACGAGCAGTACTTC. This encodes CASSRILASSYEQYF.

This chain joins TRBV7-3 and TRBJ2-3; 8 bases fit TRBD1. CDR3 length: 15 residues. Per germline, CDR1 SGHTA and CDR2 FQGTGA. V lost 3 bases, J lost 1 base, and 3 bases stayed unmatched. The CDR3: CASSLTGVGTDTQYF. CDR3 nucleotides: TGTGCCAGCAGCTTGACAGGGGTCGGCACAGATACGCAGTATTTT.

In its sample, this clone was seen once. The V and J genes are TRBV19 and TRBJ1-1; D is ambiguous. The CDR3 loop spans 13 amino acids. Deletions cut 3 bases from V and 4 bases from J, with 9 bases between. Per the germline V gene, CDR1 is LNHDA and CDR2 is SQIVND (reference sequence). As DNA, the CDR3 is TGTGCCAGTAGTATTCATCTCGGCACTGAAGCTTTCTTT. Translation: CASSIHLGTEAFF. The variable domain in full, completed from reference TRBV19 and TRBJ1-1, reads DGGITQSPKYLFRKEGQNVTLSCEQNLNHDAMYWYRQDPGQGLRLIYYSQIVNDFQKGDIAEGYSVSREKKESFPLTVTSAQKNPTAFYLCASSIHLGTEAFFGQGTRLTVV.

The rearrangement uses TRBV4-3 and TRBJ1-5; 7 bases fit TRBD1. With 3 bases clipped from V and 3 bases from J, the junction kept 2 bases outside the gene matches. The V gene's germline CDR1 is LGHNA and CDR2 YSLEER. The CDR3 extends over 14 amino acids. The CDR3 is CASSQGQYNQPQHF. The CDR3, as DNA: TGCGCCAGCAGCCAGGGACAGTACAATCAGCCCCAGCATTTT.

V gene TRBV27 combines with J gene TRBJ2-3; 8 positions match TRBD2. The CDR3 is made up of 17 amino acids. Germline V gene sequence: CDR1 MNHEY, CDR2 SMNVEV (reference sequence). V lost 0 bases to trimming and J lost 4 bases; unmatched junction nucleotides: 9. The CDR3 loop is CASSLSERGWGPDTQYF. The CDR3 DNA follows: TGTGCCAGCAGTTTATCCGAGCGGGGGTGGGGGCCAGATACGCAGTATTTT.

This chain uses TRBV3-1 (or the pseudogene TRBV3-2) with TRBJ2-1; D is ambiguous. Germline V lookup: CDR1 LGHDT, CDR2 YNNKEL (reference sequence). The CDR3 runs 14 residues. Trimming took 0 bases from V and 6 from J, leaving 9 bases between them. CDR3 in amino acids: CASSQELAVNEQFF. Here the CDR3 DNA reads TGTGCCAGCAGCCAAGAATTAGCAGTCAATGAGCAGTTCTTC.

The gene calls are TRBV2 and TRBJ2-5; 8 bases are a match to TRBD1. Per the germline V gene, CDR1 is SNHLY and CDR2 is FYNNEI. The CDR3 consists of 14 residues. J lost 1 base, V lost 7 bases, and 5 bases had no gene match. The CDR3 region is CASKPDRGQETQYF. The CDR3 nucleotides are TGTGCCAGCAAACCTGACAGGGGCCAAGAGACCCAGTACTTC. The full variable domain, completed using reference TRBV2 and TRBJ2-5, is EPEVTQTPSHQVTQMGQEVILRCVPISNHLYFYWYRQILGQKVEFLVSFYNNEISEKSEIFDDQFSVERPDGSNFTLKIRSTKLEDSAMYFCASKPDRGQETQYFGPGTRLLVL.

V is TRBV13 and J is TRBJ1-1; possible D gene TRBD1, 6 bases. There are 16 residues in the CDR3. V dropped 5 bases and J dropped 1 base, with 17 bases sitting between them. Looked up from germline, CDR1 is PRHDT and CDR2 is FYEKMQ (reference sequence). DNA of the CDR3: TGTGCCAGCAGCCCCCGATCCGGGACAAGGAACACTGAAGCTTTCTTT. Its translation is CASSPRSGTRNTEAFF.

This clone was picked up one time. The CDR3: CASSLGGGTGVGANVLTF. CDR3 in DNA: TGTGCCAGCAGCTTAGGAGGCGGGACAGGGGTTGGGGCCAACGTCCTGACTTTC. The chain recombines TRBV11-3 with TRBJ2-6; TRBD1 matches at 10 bases. The V gene end was trimmed by 1 base and the J gene end by 3 bases; junction bases not matched to a gene: 6. The CDR3 has 18 amino acids. Germline loops: CDR1 SGHNT, CDR2 YENEEA. The full variable domain, with the rest looked up from reference TRBV11-3 and TRBJ2-6, is EAGVVQSPRYKIIEKKQPVAFWCNPISGHNTLYWYLQNLGQGPELLIRYENEEAVDDSQLPKDRFSAERLKGVDSTLKIQPAELGDSAVYLCASSLGGGTGVGANVLTFGAGSRLTVL.

Only one count was recorded for this clone. The chain recombines TRBV6-6 with TRBJ1-4; D perhaps matches TRBD1 (6 bases). The CDR3 is 15 residues long. V shed 4 bases and J shed 8 bases, with 17 bases lying between them. Per germline, CDR1 MNHNY and CDR2 SVGAGI (reference sequence). The chain's CDR3 is CASSLRGQGTEKLFF. The CDR3 DNA reads as TGTGCCAGCAGTTTAAGGGGCCAGGGGACCGAAAAACTGTTTTTT.

In this sample, this clone turned up once. This chain connects TRBV19 to TRBJ2-1, with 10 bases identical to TRBD1. The germline CDR1 and CDR2 sequences are LNHDA and SQIVND (reference sequence). The CDR3 contains 17 residues. The ends lost 7 bases at V and 9 bases at J; junction bases unmatched: 18. The CDR3 bases are TGTGCCAGTAAGAAGGGACAGGGGATGGCCCGAGGTGGTGAGCAGTTCTTC. It specifies CASKKGQGMARGGEQFF.

V usage is TRBV6-5 and J usage is TRBJ2-5, with TRBD2 matching 12 bases. Germline V gene data show CDR1 as MNHEY and CDR2 as SVGAGI. With 7 bases clipped from V and 3 bases from J, the junction kept 6 bases outside the gene matches. The CDR3 totals 15 residues. CDR3 nucleotide sequence: TGTGCCAGCACCGAACTAGCGGGAGGAAAAGAGACCCAGTACTTC. Protein product: CASTELAGGKETQYF.

The V gene is TRBV10-3, the J gene TRBJ2-7; 7 bases align to TRBD1. Germline V gives CDR1 ENHRY, CDR2 SYGVKD. The trim removed 6 bases at V and 4 bases at J, leaving 12 bases unmatched. This CDR3 has 15 amino acids. This chain's CDR3 is CAIRELDREGYEQYF. The DNA for the CDR3 is TGTGCCATCAGAGAATTAGACAGGGAAGGGTACGAGCAGTACTTC.

V and J are TRBV6-5 and TRBJ1-1, with a weak D call TRBD1 (6 bases). Trimming took 3 bases from V and 7 from J, leaving 12 bases between them. The CDR3 consists of 13 residues. CDR1 and CDR2 from the germline V gene are MNHEY and SVGAGI. Here the CDR3 reads CASSYWGLGEAFF. The CDR3 bases are TGTGCCAGCAGTTATTGGGGGCTAGGTGAAGCTTTCTTT.

This chain uses TRBV11-3 with TRBJ1-6; TRBD1 agrees at 9 bases. Germline V gene lookup returns CDR1 SGHNT and CDR2 YENEEA. The trim removed 3 bases at V and 5 bases at J, leaving 14 bases unmatched. The CDR3 is made up of 19 amino acids. DNA of the CDR3: TGTGCCAGCAGCTTGTGGGACAGGGCCCTATTTTACAATAATTCACCCCTCCACTTT. It encodes CASSLWDRALFYNNSPLHF.

V gene TRBV30 combines with J gene TRBJ2-3; maybe TRBD2 (5 bases). Germline V gene lookup returns CDR1 GTSNPN and CDR2 SVGIG (reference sequence). Trimming removed 2 bases at V and 2 bases at J, with 8 bases between. The CDR3 is 13 amino acids. Written as DNA, the CDR3 is TGTGCCTGGAGTAGACTACCCACAGATACGCAGTATTTT. Protein product: CAWSRLPTDTQYF.

The J gene is TRBJ2-7, the V gene TRBV7-2; 7 bases fit TRBD1. J gave up 2 bases and V 5 bases, and 15 bases lay outside the gene matches. Germline lookup yields CDR1 SGHTA and CDR2 FQGNSA. CDR3 length equals 17 residues. CDR3 residues: CASSPHLWEGGAYEQYF. The CDR3 bases are TGTGCCAGCAGCCCGCATCTCTGGGAAGGGGGCGCCTACGAGCAGTACTTC.

This chain links TRBV5-1 with TRBJ1-2; no clear D. CDR3 length: 13 residues. V was clipped by 2 bases and J by 8 bases, with 13 bases between them. Per the germline V gene, CDR1 is SGHRS and CDR2 is YFSETQ. The CDR3 protein is CASSFSNKQGYTF. The DNA for the CDR3 is TGCGCCAGCAGCTTTTCGAACAAACAGGGCTACACCTTC. Supplemented by reference TRBV5-1 and TRBJ1-2, the full variable domain reads KAGVTQTPRYLIKTRGQQVTLSCSPISGHRSVSWYQQTPGQGLQFLFEYFSETQRNKGNFPGRFSGRQFSNSRSEMNVSTLELGDSALYLCASSFSNKQGYTFGSGTRLTVV.

The J gene is TRBJ2-3, the V gene TRBV19, with 7 bases identical to TRBD1. The V segment lost 4 bases and the J segment 5 bases; nucleotides outside the gene matches: 3. The germline V gene encodes CDR1 LNHDA and CDR2 SQIVND (reference sequence). The CDR3 extends over 13 amino acids. The CDR3 is CASSTDREDTQYF. CDR3 coding DNA: TGTGCCAGTAGTACCGACAGGGAAGATACGCAGTATTTT. Complete variable domain (other parts from reference TRBV19 and TRBJ2-3): DGGITQSPKYLFRKEGQNVTLSCEQNLNHDAMYWYRQDPGQGLRLIYYSQIVNDFQKGDIAEGYSVSREKKESFPLTVTSAQKNPTAFYLCASSTDREDTQYFGPGTRLTVL.

This rearrangement joins TRBV9 to TRBJ2-1, with D unresolved. The CDR3 loop spans 12 amino acids. V lost 0 bases and J 8 bases, leaving 6 bases between the germline ends. The germline V gene has CDR1 SGDLS and CDR2 YYNGEE. CDR3 in amino acids: CASSVGEYEQFF. CDR3 sequence (DNA): TGTGCCAGCAGCGTAGGAGAGTATGAGCAGTTCTTC.

The V call is TRBV6-6, the J call TRBJ1-1; D not certain. Trimming took off 6 bases at V and 1 base at J, with 6 bases between the two ends. Germline values: CDR1 MNHNY, CDR2 SVGAGI (reference sequence). The CDR3 sequence is 12 residues long. The CDR3 nucleotides read TGTGCCAGCAGGACACCGAACACTGAAGCTTTCTTT. As protein: CASRTPNTEAFF.

In its sample, this clone was seen once. The rearrangement links TRBV7-9 to TRBJ1-1; the D is unclear. V lost 1 base and J 4 bases, leaving 13 bases between the germline ends. The CDR3 loop spans 15 amino acids. Germline CDR1 reads SEHNR; CDR2 reads FQNEAQ (reference sequence). CDR3 in DNA: TGTGCCAGCAGCTTAGTGGGCGGTGGGAGCACTGAAGCTTTCTTT. Translating gives CASSLVGGGSTEAFF.